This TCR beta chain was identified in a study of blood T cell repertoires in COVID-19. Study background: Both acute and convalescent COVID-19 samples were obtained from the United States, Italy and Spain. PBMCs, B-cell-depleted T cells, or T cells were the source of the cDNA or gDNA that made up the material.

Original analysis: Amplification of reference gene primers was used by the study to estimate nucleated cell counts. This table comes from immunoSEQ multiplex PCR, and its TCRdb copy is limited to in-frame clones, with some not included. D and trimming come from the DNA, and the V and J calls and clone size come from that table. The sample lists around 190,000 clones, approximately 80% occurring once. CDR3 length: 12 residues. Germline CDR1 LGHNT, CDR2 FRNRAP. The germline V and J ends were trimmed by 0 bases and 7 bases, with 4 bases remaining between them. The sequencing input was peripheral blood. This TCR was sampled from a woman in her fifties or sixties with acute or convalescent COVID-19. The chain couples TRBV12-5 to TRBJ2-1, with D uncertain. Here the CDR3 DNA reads TGTGCTAGTGGTTTGGTAACAAATGAGCAGTTCTTC. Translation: CASGLVTNEQFF.